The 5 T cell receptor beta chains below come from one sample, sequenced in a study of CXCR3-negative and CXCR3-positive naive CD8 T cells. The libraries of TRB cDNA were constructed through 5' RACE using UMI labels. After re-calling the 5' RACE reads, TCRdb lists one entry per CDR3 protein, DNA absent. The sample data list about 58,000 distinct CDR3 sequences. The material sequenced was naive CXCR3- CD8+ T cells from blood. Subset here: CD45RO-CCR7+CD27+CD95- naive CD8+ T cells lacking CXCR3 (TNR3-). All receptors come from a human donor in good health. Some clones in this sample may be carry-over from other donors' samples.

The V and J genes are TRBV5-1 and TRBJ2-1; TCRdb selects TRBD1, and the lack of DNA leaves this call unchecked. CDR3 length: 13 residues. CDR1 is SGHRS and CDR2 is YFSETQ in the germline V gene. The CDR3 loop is CASSPDTYNEQFF.

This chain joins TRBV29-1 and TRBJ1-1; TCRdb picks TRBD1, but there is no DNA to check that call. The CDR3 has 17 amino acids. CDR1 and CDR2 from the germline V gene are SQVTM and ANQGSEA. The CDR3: CSVVLANRESSNTEAFF.

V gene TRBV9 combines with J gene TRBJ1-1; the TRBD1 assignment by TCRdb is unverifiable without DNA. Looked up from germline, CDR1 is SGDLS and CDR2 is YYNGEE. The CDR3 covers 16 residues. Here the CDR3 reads CASSPDRGRMNTEAFF.

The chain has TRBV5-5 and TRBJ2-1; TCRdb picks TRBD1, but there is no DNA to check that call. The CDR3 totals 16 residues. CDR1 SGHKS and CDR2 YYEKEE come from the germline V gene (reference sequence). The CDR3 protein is CASSPGAGGHYNEQFF.

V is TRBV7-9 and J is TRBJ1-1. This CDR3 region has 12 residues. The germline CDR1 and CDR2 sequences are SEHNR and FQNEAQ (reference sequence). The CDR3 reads CASSLSFTEAFF.